This record looks at one T cell receptor (beta chain) sequence and its context. The antigen this receptor binds is unknown. Per-nucleotide qualities are absent, and no much larger clonotype sits a single base away. TCRbeta CDR3 regions were amplified from genomic DNA using the immunoSEQ Assay, a bias-controlled multiplex PCR. Per the original workflow: Within the assay, amplification of reference gene primers was used to estimate how many nucleated cells each sample contained. To quantify the absolute abundance of each unique TCRbeta CDR3 rearrangement, sequence reads were collapsed and filtered. For each sample, productive Simpson clonality was calculated by taking the square root of Simpson's diversity index across productive rearrangements. Sourced from immuneACCESS, this table was stored by TCRdb with only in-frame sequences that have V and J called. A share of the clones is absent; for the studies checked, an unresolved V gene accounts for under half, and the remainder has no known explanation. The DNA was the basis for D and trimming; V, J and clone size are from that table. A total of around 700,000 clones appear in this sample, approximately 90% of them only once. About 0.24% of the sample comes from the top ten.

The data stem from a study of blood T cell repertoires in COVID-19 (dated by TCRdb to the early 2020s). Describing the broader study: Samples covering the acute and convalescent phases of COVID-19 were provided by collaborators in the United States, Italy and Spain. The prospective study material was composed of cDNA or gDNA derived from T cells, B-cell-depleted T cells, or PBMCs. The repertoires were released in a freely available public database meant as a resource for research on the immune response to SARS-CoV-2. Where available, HLA class I and class II types were taken from metadata supplied by the sample provider and were not determined by assay-based typing. Samples were obtained from the ongoing ImmuneRACE study (first 160 participants) and from 1,254 subjects provided by 6 global collaborators. Subjects who had been exposed to COVID-19, were actively infected with it, or had recovered from it provided the deeply sampled blood TCRbeta repertoires that made up the dataset. Nearly every sample came with metadata listing a de-identified subject ID, COVID-19 status, age in years and sex. The full study reports these points: Clinical and demographic metadata were provided uncurated, with the amount varying by source and participant.

V lost 6 bases and J lost 6 bases; the stretch between them is 11 bases long. The CDR3, from cysteine to phenylalanine, totals 12 residues. Of all the DNA, just the CDR3 is kept, 36 bases in frame from base 1. Taken from the germline V gene (reference sequence), the CDR1 and CDR2 loops are MNHEY and SMNVEV. Each collaborating institution followed its own protocols to collect whole blood in K2EDTA tubes. For TCRbeta analysis, collaborators shipped samples as frozen whole blood, isolated PBMCs, or DNA extracted from either of those sample types. The sequence joins TRBV27 to TRBJ1-1; no D gene is confidently identified. The source of this sequence is a woman aged 18-29 years with acute or convalescent COVID-19. What was sequenced was peripheral blood. This receptor carries the CDR3 CASRDGAAEAFF. The base sequence is TGTGCCAGCAGAGACGGAGCGGCTGAAGCTTTCTTT.